These 32 T cell receptor beta chains originate from one sample sequenced in a study of CXCR3-negative and CXCR3-positive naive CD8 T cells. Whole-study results and caveats: A higher hydrophobicity marked the TRB CDR3s of CXCR3-positive naive cells versus CXCR3-negative naive cells.

For these receptors, no antigen is known. Carrying UMI labels, the TRB cDNA libraries were prepared through 5' RACE. TCRdb reanalyzed the 5' RACE reads and collapses them to one entry per CDR3 protein, without DNA. The repertoire shows around 110,000 distinct CDR3 sequences; the top ten hold more than 0.3%. The sequenced sample was naive CXCR3+ CD8+ T cells from blood. Subset defined: CD45RO-CCR7+CD27+CD95- naive CD8+ T cells expressing CXCR3 (TNR3+). These receptors all stem from a human donor in good health. Some clones in this sample may be carry-over from other donors' samples.

V is TRBV7-9 and J is TRBJ1-1; TCRdb calls TRBD1, which cannot be checked without DNA. The CDR3 sequence is 12 residues long. Germline V gives CDR1 SEHNR, CDR2 FQNEAQ (reference sequence). Here the CDR3 reads CASSPGGAEAFF. Supplemented by reference TRBV7-9 and TRBJ1-1, the full variable domain reads DTGVSQNPRHKITKRGQNVTFRCDPISEHNRLYWYRQTLGQGPEFLTYFQNEAQLEKSRLLSDRFSAERPKGSFSTLEIQRTEQGDSAMYLCASSPGGAEAFFGQGTRLTVV.

CDR3 region: CASSPIGTEAFF. The gene calls are TRBV4-2 and TRBJ1-1. The length of the CDR3 is 12 residues. Per the germline V gene, CDR1 is LGHNA and CDR2 is YNFKEQ.

The rearrangement joins TRBV4-1 to TRBJ2-6. This CDR3 has 15 amino acids. CDR1 and CDR2 (germline): MGHRA, YSYEKL. The CDR3 sequence: CASSPVASGANVLTF.

The V and J genes are TRBV2 and TRBJ2-5; TCRdb's D gene call, TRBD1, goes unchecked for lack of DNA. CDR1 and CDR2 from the germline V gene are SNHLY and FYNNEI. The CDR3 has 13 residues. The CDR3 sequence is CASSDRAGETQYF.

The chain carries TRBV7-6 and TRBJ2-5; TCRdb names TRBD1, which stays unverified in the absence of DNA. This CDR3 spans 15 amino acids. The germline gives CDR1 SGHVS, CDR2 FNYEAQ. The CDR3 protein is CASSLAPGRKETQYF.

The chain recombines TRBV30 with TRBJ2-3; with no DNA, the TCRdb D assignment of TRBD2 cannot be verified. The CDR3 covers 13 residues. Germline lookup yields CDR1 GTSNPN and CDR2 SVGIG (reference sequence). The CDR3 protein is CAWSWENTDTQYF.

V is TRBV5-1 and J is TRBJ2-7; TCRdb's D gene call, TRBD1, goes unchecked for lack of DNA. Per the germline V gene, CDR1 is SGHRS and CDR2 is YFSETQ. CDR3 length equals 15 residues. CDR3 protein: CASSYTQGRPYEQYF.

The V call is TRBV12-3 or TRBV12-4, the J call TRBJ1-1; TCRdb calls TRBD1, which cannot be checked without DNA. The CDR3 is 14 residues long. The CDR3 region is CASLAELGGTEAFF.

The chain recombines TRBV12-3 or TRBV12-4 with TRBJ1-2; the TCRdb D gene call, TRBD1, has no DNA to confirm it. The CDR3 is 14 amino acids. This CDR3 is CASSWGSQGFGYTF.

This chain links TRBV7-6 with TRBJ1-1; TCRdb gives TRBD1 as the D gene, but with no DNA this cannot be confirmed. CDR3 length: 17 amino acids. Germline assignment: CDR1 SGHVS and CDR2 FNYEAQ. The CDR3 protein is CASSLAFSAGENTEAFF. Filled out from reference TRBV7-6 and TRBJ1-1, the complete variable domain reads GAGVSQSPRYKVTKRGQDVALRCDPISGHVSLYWYRQALGQGPEFLTYFNYEAQQDKSGLPNDRFSAERPEGSISTLTIQRTEQRDSAMYRCASSLAFSAGENTEAFFGQGTRLTVV.

The chain is built from TRBV19 and TRBJ2-1. The CDR3 runs to 13 residues. CDR1 and CDR2 from the germline V gene are LNHDA and SQIVND (reference sequence). The CDR3 spells CASRMDNYNEQFF.

The CDR3 sequence: CASSEGQQETQYF. The chain couples TRBV25-1 to TRBJ2-5; with no DNA, the TCRdb D assignment of TRBD1 cannot be verified. The CDR3 length is 13 residues. Looked up from germline, CDR1 is MGHDK and CDR2 is SYGVNS.

The rearrangement joins TRBV6-2 or TRBV6-3 to TRBJ2-1; TCRdb returns TRBD2, unconfirmable since there is no DNA. The CDR3 spans 17 residues. Germline-derived CDR1 and CDR2 are MNHEY and SVGEGT. The CDR3 loop is CASSYSYAGGPVGEQFF.

This CDR3 is CASSSEGSGRHEQYF. This chain joins TRBV5-6 and TRBJ2-7; TCRdb's D call of TRBD2 is untestable without DNA. This CDR3 is built from 15 residues. Per the germline V gene, CDR1 is SGHDT and CDR2 is YYEEEE. Full variable domain (missing parts from reference TRBV5-6 and TRBJ2-7): DAGVTQSPTHLIKTRGQQVTLRCSPKSGHDTVSWYQQALGQGPQFIFQYYEEEERQRGNFPDRFSGHQFPNYSSELNVNALLLGDSALYLCASSSEGSGRHEQYFGPGTRLTVT.

The chain links TRBV7-9 to TRBJ1-1. Germline-derived CDR1 and CDR2 are SEHNR and FQNEAQ (reference sequence). The CDR3 runs 13 residues. CDR3 region: CVEMGFRNTEAFF.

V gene TRBV29-1 combines with J gene TRBJ2-7; TCRdb's D gene call, TRBD1, goes unchecked for lack of DNA. Germline V CDR1 and CDR2: SQVTM, ANQGSEA. There are 13 residues in the CDR3. The CDR3 spells CSVEQGGPRQQYF.

The gene calls are TRBV24-1 and TRBJ2-2. The CDR3 sequence is 13 residues long. Germline-derived CDR1 and CDR2 are KGHDR and SFDVKD. The chain's CDR3 is CATSSSGTGELFF.

The J gene is TRBJ2-7, the V gene TRBV10-3; checking the TCRdb D call of TRBD1 is not possible without DNA. The CDR3 totals 15 residues. Germline CDR1 is ENHRY and CDR2 is SYGVKD. CDR3 sequence: CAISARDRPDYEQYF.

This chain joins TRBV7-2 and TRBJ1-2; as DNA is missing, the TRBD1 call by TCRdb cannot be tested. The germline CDR1 and CDR2 sequences are SGHTA and FQGNSA. CDR3 length: 16 amino acids. The CDR3 sequence: CASSLAYGARDYGYTF.

CDR3 sequence reads: CASSSRAGGWNEQFF. The rearrangement links TRBV9 to TRBJ2-1; TCRdb gives TRBD2 as the D gene, but with no DNA this cannot be confirmed. The CDR3 length is 15 residues. Germline V gene sequence: CDR1 SGDLS, CDR2 YYNGEE.

The chain links TRBV7-9 to TRBJ1-2. This CDR3 spans 15 amino acids. The V gene's germline CDR1 is SEHNR and CDR2 FQNEAQ (reference sequence). The CDR3 loop reads CASSLGLGMDYGYTF.

The gene calls are TRBV5-5 and TRBJ2-7; TCRdb's D call, TRBD1, is unchecked because there is no DNA. The CDR3 has 14 residues. Germline V gene lookup returns CDR1 SGHKS and CDR2 YYEKEE (reference sequence). CDR3 residues: CASSLGKTGHEQYF.

The chain couples TRBV10-1 to TRBJ2-7; as DNA is missing, the TRBD1 call by TCRdb cannot be tested. Germline assignment: CDR1 WNHNN and CDR2 SYGVQD (reference sequence). The CDR3 covers 13 residues. This CDR3 reads CASSANRVYEQYF.

The chain couples TRBV29-1 to TRBJ1-2; with no DNA, the TCRdb D assignment of TRBD1 cannot be verified. The CDR3 extends over 13 amino acids. Germline values: CDR1 SQVTM, CDR2 ANQGSEA. The CDR3 region is CSAADRDSYGYTF.

This sequence joins TRBV29-1 and TRBJ1-2. This CDR3 region has 12 residues. CDR1 SQVTM and CDR2 ANQGSEA come from the germline V gene. CDR3 protein: CSVDVGNYGYTF.

The chain carries TRBV12-3 or TRBV12-4 and TRBJ2-1; checking the TCRdb D call of TRBD1 is not possible without DNA. This CDR3 region has 16 residues. Here the CDR3 reads CASSKLGPSVYNEQFF.

The genes are TRBV6-2 or TRBV6-3 and TRBJ2-3. Germline V gene lookup returns CDR1 MNHEY and CDR2 SVGEGT. The CDR3 has 13 residues. The chain's CDR3 is CASSYSAADTQYF.

The chain has TRBV5-1 and TRBJ2-1; TCRdb's D call, TRBD2, is unchecked because there is no DNA. The germline V gene has CDR1 SGHRS and CDR2 YFSETQ. The CDR3 has 15 amino acids. CDR3 sequence reads: CASAGTTGVYNEQFF.

The V gene is TRBV7-2, the J gene TRBJ2-1; TCRdb's assignment of TRBD2 cannot be checked, as there is no DNA. CDR1 and CDR2 from the germline V gene are SGHTA and FQGNSA. The CDR3 runs 15 residues. The CDR3 protein is CASSQLAGGPFEHFF.

The chain carries TRBV12-3 or TRBV12-4 and TRBJ2-3; absent DNA, TCRdb's TRBD1 call cannot be checked. The CDR3 sequence is 13 residues long. The CDR3 protein is CASSPRPKDTQYF.

V usage is TRBV7-3 and J usage is TRBJ1-6; absent DNA, TCRdb's TRBD1 call cannot be checked. The CDR3 loop spans 15 amino acids. Germline V gives CDR1 SGHTA, CDR2 FQGTGA. The CDR3 loop reads CASSLGSQGASPLHF.

The chain employs TRBV7-3 and TRBJ1-1; the TRBD1 assignment by TCRdb is unverifiable without DNA. This CDR3 has 18 amino acids. Germline values: CDR1 SGHTA, CDR2 FQGTGA. The CDR3 sequence: CASSLTAPWGYGNTEAFF.